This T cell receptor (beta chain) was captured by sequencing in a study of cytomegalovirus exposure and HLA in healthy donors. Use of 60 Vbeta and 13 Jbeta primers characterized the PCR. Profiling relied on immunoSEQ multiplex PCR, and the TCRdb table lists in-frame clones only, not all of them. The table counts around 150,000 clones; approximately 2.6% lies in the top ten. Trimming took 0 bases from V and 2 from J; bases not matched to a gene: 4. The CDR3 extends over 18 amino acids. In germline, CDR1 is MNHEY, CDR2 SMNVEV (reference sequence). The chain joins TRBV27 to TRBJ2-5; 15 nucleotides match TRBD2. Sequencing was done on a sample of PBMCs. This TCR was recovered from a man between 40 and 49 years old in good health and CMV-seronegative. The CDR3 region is CASSLSRTSGGGQETQYF. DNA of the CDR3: TGTGCCAGCAGTTTATCGAGGACTAGCGGGGGGGGGCAAGAGACCCAGTACTTC.